This T cell receptor beta chain was sequenced in a study of response to subunit inactivated influenza vaccine. One entry per CDR3 protein, called by TCRdb with MiXCR from the RT-PCR reads. The table has roughly 570,000 distinct CDR3 sequences, around 15% seen once. Findings and caveats of the study: There was a suggestion from the authors that each seasonal influenza vaccination recruits few new T cells.

CDR3 size: 15 residues. V lost 0 bases, J lost 4 bases, and 6 bases stayed unmatched. CDR1 SGDLS and CDR2 YYNGEE come from the germline V gene. Concerning this clonotype itself: Its antigen is not known.

The sequence came from a man over 45 who received an inactivated influenza vaccine. The chain employs TRBV9 and TRBJ2-5; TRBD2 matches at 7 bases. The material sequenced was PBMCs from blood, taken roughly 12 days after vaccination. Here the CDR3 DNA reads TGTGCCAGCAGCGTAGGGAATCCGGGAGGAGAGACCCAGTACTTC. Translation: CASSVGNPGGETQYF.